Included here is one T cell receptor (beta chain) sequence, with context. The clone's antigen remains unknown. Base qualities are not provided; no much larger clone lies one nucleotide away. These data come from a study of technical replicates of blood from a handful of donors (dated by TCRdb to about 2017). Spanning cysteine to phenylalanine, the CDR3 consists of 15 amino acids. Only CDR3 DNA remains: 45 bases, in frame from the first base. The junction carries 15 bases between V and J, which are trimmed by 7 bases and 3 bases respectively. In the germline V gene, CDR1 corresponds to SGHTA and CDR2 to FQGTGA. To prepare the library, the immunoSEQ multiplex PCR assay was applied. Imported from immuneACCESS, the table was reduced by TCRdb to in-frame sequences with V and J called. These copies leave out some clones; in studies compared against another copy, an unresolved V gene accounts for under half, and the cause of the remainder is not known. The sample table shows 85,000 to 95,000 clones, and about 96% are seen once. In total, the top ten clones hold roughly 0.39% of the sample.

The sequence came from a human donor in good health. The sample comprised T cells isolated from PBMCs. Recombination linked TRBV7-3 to TRBJ2-2; the best D guess is TRBD2, with 6 bases matching. The CDR3: CASNKGLPYTGELFF. At the DNA level, the sequence is TGTGCCAGCAACAAGGGACTCCCCTACACCGGGGAGCTGTTTTTT.